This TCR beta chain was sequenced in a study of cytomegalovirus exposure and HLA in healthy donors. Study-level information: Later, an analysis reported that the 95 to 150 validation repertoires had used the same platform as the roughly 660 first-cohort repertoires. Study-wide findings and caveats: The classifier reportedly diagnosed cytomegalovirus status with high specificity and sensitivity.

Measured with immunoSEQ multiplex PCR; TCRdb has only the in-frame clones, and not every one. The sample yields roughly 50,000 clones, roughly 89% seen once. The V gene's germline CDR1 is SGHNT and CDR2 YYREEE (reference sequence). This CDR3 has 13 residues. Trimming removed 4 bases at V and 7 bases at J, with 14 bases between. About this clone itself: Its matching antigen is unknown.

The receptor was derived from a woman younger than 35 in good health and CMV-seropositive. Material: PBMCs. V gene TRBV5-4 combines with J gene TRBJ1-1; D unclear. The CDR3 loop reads CASSTGRSGEAFF. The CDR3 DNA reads TGTGCCAGCAGCACCGGTAGATCCGGTGAAGCTTTCTTT.